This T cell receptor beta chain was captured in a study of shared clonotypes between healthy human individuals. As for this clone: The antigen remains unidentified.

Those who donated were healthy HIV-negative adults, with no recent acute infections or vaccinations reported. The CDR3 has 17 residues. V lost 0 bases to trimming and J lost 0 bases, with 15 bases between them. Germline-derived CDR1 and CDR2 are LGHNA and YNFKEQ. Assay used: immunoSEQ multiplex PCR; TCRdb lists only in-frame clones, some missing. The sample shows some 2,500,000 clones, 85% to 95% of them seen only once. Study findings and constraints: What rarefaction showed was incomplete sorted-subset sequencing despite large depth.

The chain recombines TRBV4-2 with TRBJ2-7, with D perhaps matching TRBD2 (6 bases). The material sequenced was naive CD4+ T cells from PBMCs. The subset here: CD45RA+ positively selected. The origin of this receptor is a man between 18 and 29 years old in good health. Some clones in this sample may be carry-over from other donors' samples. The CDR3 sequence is CASSQDRGATSSYEQYF. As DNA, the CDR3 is TGTGCCAGCAGCCAAGATCGCGGGGCAACAAGCTCCTACGAGCAGTACTTC.